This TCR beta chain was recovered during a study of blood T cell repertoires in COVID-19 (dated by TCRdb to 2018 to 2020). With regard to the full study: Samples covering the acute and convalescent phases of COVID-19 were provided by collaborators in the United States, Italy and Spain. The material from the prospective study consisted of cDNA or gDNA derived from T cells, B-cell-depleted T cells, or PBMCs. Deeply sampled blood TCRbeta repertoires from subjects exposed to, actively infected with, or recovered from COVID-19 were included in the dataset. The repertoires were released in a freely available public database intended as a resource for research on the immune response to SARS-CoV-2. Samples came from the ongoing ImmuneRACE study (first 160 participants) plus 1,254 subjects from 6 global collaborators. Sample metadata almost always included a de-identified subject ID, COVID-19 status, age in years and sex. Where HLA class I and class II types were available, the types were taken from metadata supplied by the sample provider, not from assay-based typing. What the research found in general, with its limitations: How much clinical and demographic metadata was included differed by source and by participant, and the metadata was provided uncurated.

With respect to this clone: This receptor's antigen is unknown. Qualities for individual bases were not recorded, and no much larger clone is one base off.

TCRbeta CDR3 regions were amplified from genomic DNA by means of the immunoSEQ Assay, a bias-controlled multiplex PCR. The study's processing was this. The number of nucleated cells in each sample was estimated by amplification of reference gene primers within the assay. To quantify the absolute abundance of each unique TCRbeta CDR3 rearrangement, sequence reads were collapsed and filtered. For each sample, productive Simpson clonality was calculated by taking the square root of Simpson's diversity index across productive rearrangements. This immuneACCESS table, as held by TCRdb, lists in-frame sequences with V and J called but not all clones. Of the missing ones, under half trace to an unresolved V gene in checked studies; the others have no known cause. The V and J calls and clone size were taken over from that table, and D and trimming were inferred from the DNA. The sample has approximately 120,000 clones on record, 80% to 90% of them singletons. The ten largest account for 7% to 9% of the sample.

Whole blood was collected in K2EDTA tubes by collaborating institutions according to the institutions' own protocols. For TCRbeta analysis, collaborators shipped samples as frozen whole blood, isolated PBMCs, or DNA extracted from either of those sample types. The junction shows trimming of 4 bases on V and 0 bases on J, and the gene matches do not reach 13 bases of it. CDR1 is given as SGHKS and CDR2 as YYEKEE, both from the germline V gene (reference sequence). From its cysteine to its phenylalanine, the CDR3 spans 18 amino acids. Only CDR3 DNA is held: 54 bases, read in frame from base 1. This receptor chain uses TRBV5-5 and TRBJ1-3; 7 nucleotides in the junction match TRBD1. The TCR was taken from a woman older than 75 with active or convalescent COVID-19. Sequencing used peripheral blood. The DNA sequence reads TGTGCCAGCAGCCGGGAAAACAGGGGCCCCCTCTCTGGAAACACCATATATTTT. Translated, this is CASSRENRGPLSGNTIYF.